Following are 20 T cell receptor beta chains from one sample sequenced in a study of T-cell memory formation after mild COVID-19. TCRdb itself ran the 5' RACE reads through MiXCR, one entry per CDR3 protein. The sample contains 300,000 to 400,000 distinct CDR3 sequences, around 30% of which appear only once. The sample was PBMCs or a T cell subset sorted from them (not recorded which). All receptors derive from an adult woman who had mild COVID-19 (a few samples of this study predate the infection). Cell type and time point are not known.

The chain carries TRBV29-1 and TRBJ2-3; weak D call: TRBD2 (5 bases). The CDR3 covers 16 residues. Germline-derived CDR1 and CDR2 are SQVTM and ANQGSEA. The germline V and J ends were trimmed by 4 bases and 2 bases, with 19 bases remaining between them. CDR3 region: CSVAPVGGATTDTQYF. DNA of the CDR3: TGCAGCGTTGCCCCTGTAGGAGGAGCCACCACAGATACGCAGTATTTT.

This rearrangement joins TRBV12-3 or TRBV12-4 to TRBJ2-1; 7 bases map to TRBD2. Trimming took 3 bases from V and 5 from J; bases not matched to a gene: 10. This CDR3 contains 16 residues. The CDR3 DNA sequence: TGTGCCAGCAGTTTGGGCGGGAGTTCCGGGCACAATGAGCAGTTCTTC. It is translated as CASSLGGSSGHNEQFF.

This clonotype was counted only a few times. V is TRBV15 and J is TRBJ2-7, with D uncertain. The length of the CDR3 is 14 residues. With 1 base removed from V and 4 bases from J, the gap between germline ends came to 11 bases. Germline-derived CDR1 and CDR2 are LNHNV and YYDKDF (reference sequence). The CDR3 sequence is CATSRGAAPYEQYF. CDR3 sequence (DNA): TGTGCCACCAGCAGAGGCGCGGCCCCTTACGAGCAGTACTTC.

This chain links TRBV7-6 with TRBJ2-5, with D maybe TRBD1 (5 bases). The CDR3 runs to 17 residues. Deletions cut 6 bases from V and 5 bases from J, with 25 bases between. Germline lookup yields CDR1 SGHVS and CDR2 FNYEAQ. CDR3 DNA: TGTGCCAGCAGACTCAATCCTTGGGGCTCCCGTGAGGAGACCCAGTACTTC. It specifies CASRLNPWGSREETQYF.

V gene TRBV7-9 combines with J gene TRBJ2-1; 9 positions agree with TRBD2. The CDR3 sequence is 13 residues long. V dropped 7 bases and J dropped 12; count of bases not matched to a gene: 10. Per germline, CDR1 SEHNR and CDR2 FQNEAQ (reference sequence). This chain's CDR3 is CASIGGRATPQFF. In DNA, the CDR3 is TGTGCCAGCATCGGCGGGAGGGCCACTCCGCAGTTCTTC.

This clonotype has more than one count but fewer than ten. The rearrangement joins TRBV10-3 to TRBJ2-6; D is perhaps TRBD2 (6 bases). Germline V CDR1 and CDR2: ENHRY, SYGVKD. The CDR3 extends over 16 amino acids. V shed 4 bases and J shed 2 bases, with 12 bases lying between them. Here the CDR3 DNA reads TGTGCCATCAGTGGCTCCCCGGGGGCTGGGGCCAACGTCCTGACTTTC. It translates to CAISGSPGAGANVLTF.

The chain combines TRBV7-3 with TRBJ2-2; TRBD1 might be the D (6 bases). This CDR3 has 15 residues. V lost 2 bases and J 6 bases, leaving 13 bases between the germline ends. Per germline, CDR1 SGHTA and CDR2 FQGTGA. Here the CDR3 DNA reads TGTGCCAGCAGCTTATGGCCTACAGGGTCCGGGGAGCTGTTTTTT. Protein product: CASSLWPTGSGELFF.

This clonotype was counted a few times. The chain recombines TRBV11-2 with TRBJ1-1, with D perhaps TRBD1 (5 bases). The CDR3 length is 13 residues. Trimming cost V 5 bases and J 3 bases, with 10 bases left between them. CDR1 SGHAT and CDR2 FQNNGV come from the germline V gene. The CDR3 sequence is CASSTRVDTEAFF. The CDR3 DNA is TGTGCCAGCAGCACCAGGGTTGACACTGAAGCTTTCTTT.

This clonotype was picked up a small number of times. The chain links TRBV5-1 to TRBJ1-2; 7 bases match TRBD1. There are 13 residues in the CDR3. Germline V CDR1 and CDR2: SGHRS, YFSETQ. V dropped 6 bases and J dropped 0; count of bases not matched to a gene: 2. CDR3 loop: CASTTGPNYGYTF. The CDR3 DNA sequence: TGCGCCAGCACGACAGGGCCTAACTATGGCTACACCTTC.

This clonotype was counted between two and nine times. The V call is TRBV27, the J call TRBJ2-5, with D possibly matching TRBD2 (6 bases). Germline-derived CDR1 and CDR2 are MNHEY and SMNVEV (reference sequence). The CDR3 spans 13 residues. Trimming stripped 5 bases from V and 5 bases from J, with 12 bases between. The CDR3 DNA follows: TGTGCCAGCAGTGGTGCAGGGAGGGAGACCCAGTACTTC. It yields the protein CASSGAGRETQYF.

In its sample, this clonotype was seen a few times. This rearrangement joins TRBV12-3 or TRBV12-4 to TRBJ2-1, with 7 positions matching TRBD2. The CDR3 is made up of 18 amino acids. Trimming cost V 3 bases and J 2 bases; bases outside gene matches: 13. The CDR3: CASSLMQWKRDTYNEQFF. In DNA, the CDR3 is TGTGCCAGCAGTTTGATGCAGTGGAAGCGGGATACCTACAATGAGCAGTTCTTC.

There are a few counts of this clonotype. CDR3 in DNA: TGTGCCAGCAGCTATACCCTCCACGGACGGAATAGCAATCAGCCCCAGCATTTT. This gives the protein CASSYTLHGRNSNQPQHF. The rearrangement links TRBV6-2 or TRBV6-3 to TRBJ1-5; D ambiguous. The CDR3 covers 18 residues. Germline V gene data show CDR1 as MNHEY and CDR2 as SVGEGT. Deletions cut 6 bases from V and 0 bases from J, with 21 bases between.

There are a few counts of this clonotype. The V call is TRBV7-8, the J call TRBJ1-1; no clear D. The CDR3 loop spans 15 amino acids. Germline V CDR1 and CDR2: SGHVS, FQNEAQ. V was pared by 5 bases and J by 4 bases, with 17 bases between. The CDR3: CASSTRGRAGTEAFF. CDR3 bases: TGTGCCAGCAGCACCCGTGGAAGGGCGGGCACTGAAGCTTTCTTT.

The CDR3 DNA is TGCGCCAGCAGCCAAGAAAAAACCGGCCCTCCTAAACTGTTTTTT. Encoded protein: CASSQEKTGPPKLFF. The chain links TRBV4-1 to TRBJ1-4; D is unclear. Trimming removed 0 bases from V and 11 bases from J, with 16 bases in between. The germline gives CDR1 MGHRA, CDR2 YSYEKL. The CDR3 is 15 residues long.

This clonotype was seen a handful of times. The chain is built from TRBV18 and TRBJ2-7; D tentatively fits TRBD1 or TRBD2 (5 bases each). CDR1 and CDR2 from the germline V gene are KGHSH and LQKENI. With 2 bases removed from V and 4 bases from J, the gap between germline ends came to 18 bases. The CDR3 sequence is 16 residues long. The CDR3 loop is CASSPYTPGPPYEQYF. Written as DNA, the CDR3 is TGTGCCAGCTCACCATATACACCGGGACCTCCTTACGAGCAGTACTTC.

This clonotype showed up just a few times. The CDR3 here is CSARTAGGKTQYF. The CDR3 DNA follows: TGCAGTGCTAGGACAGCCGGCGGGAAGACCCAGTACTTC. This chain connects TRBV20-1 to TRBJ2-5, with a possible D match to TRBD2 (6 bases). This CDR3 is 13 amino acids long. Trimming pared 3 bases from V and 6 bases from J, leaving 14 bases between. Germline CDR1 is DFQATT and CDR2 is SNEGSKA (reference sequence).

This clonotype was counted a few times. CDR3 amino acids: CASHQETGELFF. As DNA, the CDR3 is TGTGCCAGCCATCAGGAGACCGGGGAGCTGTTTTTT. The V and J genes are TRBV25-1 and TRBJ2-2; the D is unclear. The CDR3 extends over 12 amino acids. The V end lost 8 bases, the J end lost 5 bases, and 9 bases lay between the germline ends. CDR1 is MGHDK and CDR2 is SYGVNS in the germline V gene. Variable domain in full (rest from reference TRBV25-1 and TRBJ2-2): EADIYQTPRYLVIGTGKKITLECSQTMGHDKMYWYQQDPGMELHLIHYSYGVNSTEKGDLSSESTVSRIRTEHFPLTLESARPSHTSQYLCASHQETGELFFGEGSRLTVL.

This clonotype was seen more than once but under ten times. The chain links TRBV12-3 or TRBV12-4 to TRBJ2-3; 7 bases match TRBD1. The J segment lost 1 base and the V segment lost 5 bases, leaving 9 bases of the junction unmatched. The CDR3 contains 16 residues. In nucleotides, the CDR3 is TGTGCCAGCAGTCCCGGGGCAGGGGGACGCACAGATACGCAGTATTTT. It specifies CASSPGAGGRTDTQYF.

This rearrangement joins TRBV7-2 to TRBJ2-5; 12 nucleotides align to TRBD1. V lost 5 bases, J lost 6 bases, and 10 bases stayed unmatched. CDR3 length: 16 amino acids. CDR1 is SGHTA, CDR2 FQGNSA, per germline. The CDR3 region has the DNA TGTGCCAGCAGCACTCCGGGACAGGGGGCAGGGAAGACCCAGTACTTC. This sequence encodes CASSTPGQGAGKTQYF.

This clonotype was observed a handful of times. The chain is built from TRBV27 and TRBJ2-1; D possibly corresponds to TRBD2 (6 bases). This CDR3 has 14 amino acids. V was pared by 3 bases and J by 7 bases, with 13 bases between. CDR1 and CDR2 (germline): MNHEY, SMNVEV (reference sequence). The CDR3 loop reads CASSFRDGGNEQFF. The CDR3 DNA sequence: TGTGCCAGCAGTTTCCGGGACGGGGGAAATGAGCAGTTCTTC.